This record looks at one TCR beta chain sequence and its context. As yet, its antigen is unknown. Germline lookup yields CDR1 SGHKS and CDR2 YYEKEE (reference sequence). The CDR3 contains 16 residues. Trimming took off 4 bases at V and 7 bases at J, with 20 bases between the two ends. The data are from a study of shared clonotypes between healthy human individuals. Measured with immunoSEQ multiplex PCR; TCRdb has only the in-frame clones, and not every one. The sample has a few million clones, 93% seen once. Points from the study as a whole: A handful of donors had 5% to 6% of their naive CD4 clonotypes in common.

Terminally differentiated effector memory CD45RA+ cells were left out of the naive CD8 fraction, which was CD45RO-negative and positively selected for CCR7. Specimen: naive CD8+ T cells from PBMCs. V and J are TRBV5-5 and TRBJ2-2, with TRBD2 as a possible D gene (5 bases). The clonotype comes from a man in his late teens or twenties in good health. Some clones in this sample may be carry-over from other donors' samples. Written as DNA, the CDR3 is TGTGCCAGCAGCGAGGACTTTATCCCGATTAACGGGGAGCTGTTTTTT. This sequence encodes CASSEDFIPINGELFF.